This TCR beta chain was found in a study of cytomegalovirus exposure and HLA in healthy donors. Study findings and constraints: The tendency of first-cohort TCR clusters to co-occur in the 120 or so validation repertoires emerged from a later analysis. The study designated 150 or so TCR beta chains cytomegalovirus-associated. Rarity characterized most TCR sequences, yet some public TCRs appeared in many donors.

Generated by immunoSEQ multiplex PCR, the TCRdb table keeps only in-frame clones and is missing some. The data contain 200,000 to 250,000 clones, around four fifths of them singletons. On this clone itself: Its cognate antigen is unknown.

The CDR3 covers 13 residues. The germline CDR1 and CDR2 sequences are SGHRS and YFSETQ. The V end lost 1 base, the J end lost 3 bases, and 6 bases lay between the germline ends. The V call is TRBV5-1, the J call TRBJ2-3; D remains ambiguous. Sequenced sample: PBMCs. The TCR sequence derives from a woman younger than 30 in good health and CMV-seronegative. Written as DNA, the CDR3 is TGCGCCAGCAGCTTGATTTCAACAGATACGCAGTATTTT. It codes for CASSLISTDTQYF.